This TCR beta chain was sequenced for a study of blood T cell repertoires in COVID-19. In the study overall: Acute-phase and convalescent COVID-19 samples originated in the United States, Italy and Spain. The analysed material was cDNA or gDNA that came from T cells, B-cell-depleted T cells, or PBMCs.

Original methodology: By means of reference gene primer amplification, nucleated cell counts were estimated. Clones were sequenced by immunoSEQ multiplex PCR, and TCRdb holds only the in-frame ones, with some missing. From that table come the V and J calls and clone size; the DNA was used to work out D and trimming. The sample lists almost 35,000 clones, about 87% occurring once. Unmatched junction bases numbered 6, after V lost 5 bases and J lost 4 bases. Germline assignment: CDR1 SEHNR and CDR2 FQNEAQ (reference sequence). The CDR3 totals 14 residues. Sequenced input: peripheral blood. The chain joins TRBV7-9 to TRBJ1-2; 8 bases agree with TRBD1. The receptor was isolated from a man aged 60 to 69 with active COVID-19. The CDR3 coding sequence is TGTGCCAGCAGCCAATTCGGGACAGGCTATGGCTACACCTTC. This gives the protein CASSQFGTGYGYTF.